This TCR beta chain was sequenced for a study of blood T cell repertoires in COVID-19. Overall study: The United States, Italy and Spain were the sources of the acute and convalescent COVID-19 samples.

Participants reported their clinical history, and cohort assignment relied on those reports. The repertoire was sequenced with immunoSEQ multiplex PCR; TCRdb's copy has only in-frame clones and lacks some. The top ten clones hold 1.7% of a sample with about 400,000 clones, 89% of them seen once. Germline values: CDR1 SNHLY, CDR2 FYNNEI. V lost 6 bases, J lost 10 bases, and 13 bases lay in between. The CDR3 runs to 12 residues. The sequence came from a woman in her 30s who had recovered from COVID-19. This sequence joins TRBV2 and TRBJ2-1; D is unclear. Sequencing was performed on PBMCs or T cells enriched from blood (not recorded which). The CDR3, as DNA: TGTGCCAGCAGAACCTTTCCACGGGAGCAGTTCTTC. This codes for CASRTFPREQFF.